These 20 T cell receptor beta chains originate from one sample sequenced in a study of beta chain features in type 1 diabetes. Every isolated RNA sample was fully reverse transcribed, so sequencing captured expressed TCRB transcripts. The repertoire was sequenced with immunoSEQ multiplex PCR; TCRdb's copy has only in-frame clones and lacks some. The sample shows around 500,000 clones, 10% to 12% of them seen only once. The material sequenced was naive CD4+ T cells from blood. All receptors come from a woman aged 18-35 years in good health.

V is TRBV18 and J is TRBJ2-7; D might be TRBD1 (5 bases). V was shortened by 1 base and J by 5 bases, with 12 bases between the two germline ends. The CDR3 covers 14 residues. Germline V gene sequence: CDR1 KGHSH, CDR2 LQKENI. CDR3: CASSPLARVDEQYF. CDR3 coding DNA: TGTGCCAGCTCACCACTGGCCAGGGTGGACGAGCAGTACTTC.

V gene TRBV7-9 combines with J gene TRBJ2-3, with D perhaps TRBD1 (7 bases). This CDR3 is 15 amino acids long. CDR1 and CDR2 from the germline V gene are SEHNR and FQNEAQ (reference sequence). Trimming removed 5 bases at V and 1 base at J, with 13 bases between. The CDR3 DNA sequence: TGTGCCAGCAGCCAGGGGGAGGTAGGCACAGATACGCAGTATTTT. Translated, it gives CASSQGEVGTDTQYF.

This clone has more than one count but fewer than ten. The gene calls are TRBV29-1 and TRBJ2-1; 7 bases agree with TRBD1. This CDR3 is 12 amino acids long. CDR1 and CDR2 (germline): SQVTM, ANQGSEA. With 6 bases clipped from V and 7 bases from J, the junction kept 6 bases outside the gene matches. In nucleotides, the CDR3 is TGCAGCGTACCGACAGGGAGTAATGAGCAGTTCTTC. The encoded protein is CSVPTGSNEQFF.

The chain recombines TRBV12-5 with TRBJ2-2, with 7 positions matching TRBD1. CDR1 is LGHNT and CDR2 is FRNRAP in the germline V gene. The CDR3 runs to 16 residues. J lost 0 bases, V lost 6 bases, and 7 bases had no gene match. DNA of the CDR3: TGTGCTAGTGGCCTCCGACAGGGAGCGAACACCGGGGAGCTGTTTTTT. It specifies CASGLRQGANTGELFF.

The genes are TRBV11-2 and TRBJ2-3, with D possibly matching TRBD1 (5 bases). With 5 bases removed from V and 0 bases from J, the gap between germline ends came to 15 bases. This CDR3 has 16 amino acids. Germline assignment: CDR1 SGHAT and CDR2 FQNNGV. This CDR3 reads CASSLRAAVSTDTQYF. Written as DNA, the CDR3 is TGTGCCAGCAGCCTCAGGGCCGCGGTGAGCACAGATACGCAGTATTTT. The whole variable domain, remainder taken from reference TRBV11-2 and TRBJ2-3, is EAGVAQSPRYKIIEKRQSVAFWCNPISGHATLYWYQQILGQGPKLLIQFQNNGVVDDSQLPKDRFSAERLKGVDSTLKIQPAKLEDSAVYLCASSLRAAVSTDTQYFGPGTRLTVL.

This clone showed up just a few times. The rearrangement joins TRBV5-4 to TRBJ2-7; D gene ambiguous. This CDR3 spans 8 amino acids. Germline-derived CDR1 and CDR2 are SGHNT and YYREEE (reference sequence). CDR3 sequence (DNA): TGTGCCAGCAGCAGAGATAACGTC. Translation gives CASSRDNV.

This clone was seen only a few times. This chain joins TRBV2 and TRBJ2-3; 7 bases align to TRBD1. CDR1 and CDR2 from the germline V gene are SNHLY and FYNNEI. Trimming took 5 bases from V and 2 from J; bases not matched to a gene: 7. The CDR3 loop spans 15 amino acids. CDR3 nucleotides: TGTGCCAGCAGTCGAGTGGGGACAGCCACAGATACGCAGTATTTT. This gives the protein CASSRVGTATDTQYF. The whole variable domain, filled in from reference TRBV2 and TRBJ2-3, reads EPEVTQTPSHQVTQMGQEVILRCVPISNHLYFYWYRQILGQKVEFLVSFYNNEISEKSEIFDDQFSVERPDGSNFTLKIRSTKLEDSAMYFCASSRVGTATDTQYFGPGTRLTVL.

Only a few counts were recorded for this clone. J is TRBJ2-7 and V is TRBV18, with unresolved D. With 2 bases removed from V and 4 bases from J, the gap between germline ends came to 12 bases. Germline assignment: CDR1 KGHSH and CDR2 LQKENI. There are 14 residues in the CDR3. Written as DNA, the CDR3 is TGTGCCAGCTCACCAGGGTCCGACATTTACGAGCAGTACGTC. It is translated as CASSPGSDIYEQYV.

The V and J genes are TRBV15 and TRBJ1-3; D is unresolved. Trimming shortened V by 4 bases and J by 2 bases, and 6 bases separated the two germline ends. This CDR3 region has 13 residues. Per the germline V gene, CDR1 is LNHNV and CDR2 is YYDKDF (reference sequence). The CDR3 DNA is TGTGCCACCAGCACCGGGGCTGGAAACACCATATATTTT. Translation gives CATSTGAGNTIYF.

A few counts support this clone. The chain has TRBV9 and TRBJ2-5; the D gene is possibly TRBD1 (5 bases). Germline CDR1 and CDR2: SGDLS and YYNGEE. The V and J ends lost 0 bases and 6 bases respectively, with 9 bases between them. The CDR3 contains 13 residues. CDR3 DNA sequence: TGTGCCAGCAGCGTAGGACAGCGCCAGACCCAGTACTTC. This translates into CASSVGQRQTQYF.

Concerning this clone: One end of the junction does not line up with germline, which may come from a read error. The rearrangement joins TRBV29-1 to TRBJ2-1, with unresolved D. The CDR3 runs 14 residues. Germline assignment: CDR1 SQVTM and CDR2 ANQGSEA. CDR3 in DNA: TGCAGCCTTGATGGCGGCCCCTCCTACAATGAGCAGTTCTTC. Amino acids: CSLDGGPSYNEQFF.

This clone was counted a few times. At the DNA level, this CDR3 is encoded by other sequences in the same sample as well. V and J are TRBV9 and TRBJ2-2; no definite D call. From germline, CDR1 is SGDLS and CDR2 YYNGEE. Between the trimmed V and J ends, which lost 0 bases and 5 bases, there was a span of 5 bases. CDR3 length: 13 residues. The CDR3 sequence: CASSVGHTGELFF. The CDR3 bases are TGTGCCAGCAGCGTAGGACATACCGGGGAGCTGTTTTTT.

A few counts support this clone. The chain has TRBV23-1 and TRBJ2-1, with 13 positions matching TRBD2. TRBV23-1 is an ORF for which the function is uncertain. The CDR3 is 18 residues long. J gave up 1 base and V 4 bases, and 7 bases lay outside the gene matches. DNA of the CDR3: TGCGCCAGCAGTCTGTGGACTAGCGGGAGAAAATCCTACAATGAGCAGTTCTTC. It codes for CASSLWTSGRKSYNEQFF.

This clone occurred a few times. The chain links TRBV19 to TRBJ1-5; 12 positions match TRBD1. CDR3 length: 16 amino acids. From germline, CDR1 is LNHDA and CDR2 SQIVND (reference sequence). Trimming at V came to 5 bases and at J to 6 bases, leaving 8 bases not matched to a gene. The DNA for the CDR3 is TGTGCCAGTAGTCCTCAGGGACAGGGGGCAGGTCAGCCCCAGCATTTT. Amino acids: CASSPQGQGAGQPQHF.

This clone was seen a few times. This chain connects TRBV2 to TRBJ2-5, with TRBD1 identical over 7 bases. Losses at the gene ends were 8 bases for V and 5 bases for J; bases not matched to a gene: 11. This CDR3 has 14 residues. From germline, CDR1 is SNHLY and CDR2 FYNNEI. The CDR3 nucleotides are TGTGCCAGCCGCAGACAGGGAGTTGCGGAGACCCAGTACTTC. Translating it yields CASRRQGVAETQYF.

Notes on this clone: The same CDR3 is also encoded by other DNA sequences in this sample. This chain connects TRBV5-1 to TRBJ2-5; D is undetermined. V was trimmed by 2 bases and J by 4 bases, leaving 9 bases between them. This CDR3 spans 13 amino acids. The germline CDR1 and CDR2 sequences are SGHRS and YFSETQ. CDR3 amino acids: CASSFSSPETQYF. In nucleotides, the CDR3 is TGCGCCAGCAGCTTTAGTAGTCCAGAGACCCAGTACTTC.

The CDR3 is CASSRLAGAGGYNEQFF. The CDR3 nucleotides read TGCGCCAGCAGCCGCCTTGCGGGTGCGGGGGGATACAATGAGCAGTTCTTC. V and J are TRBV4-3 and TRBJ2-1; 8 bases map to TRBD2. Trimming at V came to 4 bases and at J to 4 bases, leaving 12 bases not matched to a gene. CDR3 length: 17 amino acids. The germline CDR1 and CDR2 sequences are LGHNA and YSLEER.

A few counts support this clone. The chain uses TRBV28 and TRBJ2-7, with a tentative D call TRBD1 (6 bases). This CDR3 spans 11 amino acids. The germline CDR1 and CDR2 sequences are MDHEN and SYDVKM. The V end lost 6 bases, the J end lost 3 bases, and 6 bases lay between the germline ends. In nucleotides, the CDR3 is TGTGCCAGCAGCAGGGGCTACGAGCAGTACGTC. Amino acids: CASSRGYEQYV.

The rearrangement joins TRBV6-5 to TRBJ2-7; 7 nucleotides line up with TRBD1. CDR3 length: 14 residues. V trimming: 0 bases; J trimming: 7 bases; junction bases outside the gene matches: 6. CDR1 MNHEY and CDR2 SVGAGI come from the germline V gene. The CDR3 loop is CASSYSQGIGEQYF. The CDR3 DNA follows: TGTGCCAGCAGTTACTCACAGGGGATAGGGGAGCAGTACTTC.

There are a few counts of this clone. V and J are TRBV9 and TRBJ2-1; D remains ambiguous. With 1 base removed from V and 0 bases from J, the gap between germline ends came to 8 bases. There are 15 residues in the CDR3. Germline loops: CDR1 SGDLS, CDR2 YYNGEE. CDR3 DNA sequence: TGTGCCAGCAGCGTATCGGGTCGCTCCTACAATGAGCAGTTCTTC. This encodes CASSVSGRSYNEQFF.